This T cell receptor beta chain was identified during a study of blood T cell repertoires in COVID-19. Across the study: The samples span acute and convalescent COVID-19 from the United States, Italy and Spain. Sources were T cells, B-cell-depleted T cells, or PBMCs; the material itself was cDNA or gDNA.

In the original analysis: Cell counts per sample came from amplifying reference gene primers. Sequencing was performed with immunoSEQ multiplex PCR; in TCRdb, only in-frame clones are kept and a portion is missing. The D gene and trimming were derived from the DNA, and the V and J assignments and clone size from that table. The profile shows 97,000 or so clones, approximately 80% of them singletons. CDR1 and CDR2 (germline): SGHAT, FQNNGV. The CDR3 runs to 15 residues. Unmatched junction bases numbered 9, after V lost 6 bases and J lost 6 bases. This TCR derives from a man aged 60 to 75 with active or convalescent COVID-19. Sequenced: peripheral blood. The chain joins TRBV11-2 to TRBJ2-5; 11 positions agree with TRBD1. CDR3 protein: CASSLTGTGGKTQYF. The CDR3 region has the DNA TGTGCCAGCAGTCTAACCGGGACAGGGGGAAAGACCCAGTACTTC.